Listed here is a single T cell receptor (beta chain). Clones were read by immunoSEQ multiplex PCR, and TCRdb kept only the in-frame ones, dropping some. The data contain 100,000 to 150,000 clones, about 80% of them seen just once; the ten biggest clones take up 3.8%. This entry belongs to a study of blood T cell repertoires in COVID-19. Trimming shortened V by 5 bases and J by 3 bases, and 10 bases separated the two germline ends. Germline V lookup: CDR1 MDHEN, CDR2 SYDVKM. The CDR3 totals 13 residues. The specimen sequenced was peripheral blood. The source of this sequence is a woman aged 45 to 65 with acute or convalescent COVID-19. The chain links TRBV28 to TRBJ1-1; no clear D. CDR3 amino acids: CASSPHWYTEAFF. For the CDR3, the DNA is TGTGCCAGCAGTCCCCACTGGTACACTGAAGCTTTCTTT.